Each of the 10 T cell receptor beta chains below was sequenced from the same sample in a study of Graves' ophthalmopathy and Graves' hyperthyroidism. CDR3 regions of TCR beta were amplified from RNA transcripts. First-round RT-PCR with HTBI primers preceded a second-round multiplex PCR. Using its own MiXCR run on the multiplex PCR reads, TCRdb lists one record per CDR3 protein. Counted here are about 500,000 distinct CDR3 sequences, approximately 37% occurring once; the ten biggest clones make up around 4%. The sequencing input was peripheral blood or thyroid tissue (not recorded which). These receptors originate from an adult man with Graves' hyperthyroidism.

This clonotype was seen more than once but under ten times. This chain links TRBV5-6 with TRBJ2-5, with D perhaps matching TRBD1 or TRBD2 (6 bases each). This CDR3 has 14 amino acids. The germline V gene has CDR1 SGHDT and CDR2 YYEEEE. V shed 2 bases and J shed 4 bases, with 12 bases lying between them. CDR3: CASSFYRGRETQYF. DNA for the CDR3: TGTGCCAGCAGCTTTTATCGGGGGCGAGAGACCCAGTACTTC.

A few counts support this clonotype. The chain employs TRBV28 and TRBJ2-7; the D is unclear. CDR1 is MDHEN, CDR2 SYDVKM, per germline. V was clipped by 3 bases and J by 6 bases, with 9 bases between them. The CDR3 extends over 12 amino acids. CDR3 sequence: CASSFLKTEQYF. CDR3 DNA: TGTGCCAGCAGTTTCCTGAAAACCGAGCAGTACTTC.

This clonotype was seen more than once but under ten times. CDR3 region: CASSPPLGLVSGYTF. The CDR3 nucleotides read TGTGCCAGCAGCCCCCCCTTAGGTCTGGTTTCGGGCTACACCTTC. The chain recombines TRBV5-5 with TRBJ1-2; D not resolved. The V gene lost 4 bases and the J gene lost 8 bases, with 21 bases spanning the gap. The CDR3 is 15 amino acids. Germline V gives CDR1 SGHKS, CDR2 YYEKEE (reference sequence).

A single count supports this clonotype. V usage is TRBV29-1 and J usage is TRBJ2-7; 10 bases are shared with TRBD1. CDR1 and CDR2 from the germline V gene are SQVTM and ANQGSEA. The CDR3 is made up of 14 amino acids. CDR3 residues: CSDSGQGVDYEQYF. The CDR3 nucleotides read TGCAGTGATTCCGGACAGGGGGTTGACTACGAGCAGTACTTC.

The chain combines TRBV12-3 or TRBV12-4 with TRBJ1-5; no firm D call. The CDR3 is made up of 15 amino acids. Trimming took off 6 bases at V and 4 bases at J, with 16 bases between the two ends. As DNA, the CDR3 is TGTGCCAGCAGGGAGGGTTACGGGAGAAATCAGCCCCAGCATTTT. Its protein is CASREGYGRNQPQHF.

The CDR3 spells CASTFGPGDYGYTF. CDR3 in DNA: TGTGCCAGTACCTTCGGACCAGGAGACTATGGCTACACCTTC. The chain combines TRBV19 with TRBJ1-2; D is unresolved. Between the trimmed V and J ends, which lost 7 bases and 3 bases, there was a span of 15 bases. Germline-derived CDR1 and CDR2 are LNHDA and SQIVND (reference sequence). This CDR3 has 14 amino acids. The whole variable domain, filled in from reference TRBV19 and TRBJ1-2, reads DGGITQSPKYLFRKEGQNVTLSCEQNLNHDAMYWYRQDPGQGLRLIYYSQIVNDFQKGDIAEGYSVSREKKESFPLTVTSAQKNPTAFYLCASTFGPGDYGYTFGSGTRLTVV.

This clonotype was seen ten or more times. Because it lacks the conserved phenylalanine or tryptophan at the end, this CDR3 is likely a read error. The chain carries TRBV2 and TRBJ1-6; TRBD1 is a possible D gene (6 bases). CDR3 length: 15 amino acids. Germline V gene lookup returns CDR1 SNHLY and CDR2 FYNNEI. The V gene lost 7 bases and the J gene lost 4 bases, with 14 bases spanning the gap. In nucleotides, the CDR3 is TGTGCCAGCATGGAACGGGACAAGTATAATTCACCCCTCCACCTT. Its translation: CASMERDKYNSPLHL.

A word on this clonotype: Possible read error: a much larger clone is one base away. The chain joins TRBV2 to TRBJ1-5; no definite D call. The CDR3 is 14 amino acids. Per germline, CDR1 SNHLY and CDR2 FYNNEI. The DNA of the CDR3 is TGTGCCAGCAGTTCATCAGGACTCAATCAGCCCCGGCATTTT. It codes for CASSSSGLNQPRHF.

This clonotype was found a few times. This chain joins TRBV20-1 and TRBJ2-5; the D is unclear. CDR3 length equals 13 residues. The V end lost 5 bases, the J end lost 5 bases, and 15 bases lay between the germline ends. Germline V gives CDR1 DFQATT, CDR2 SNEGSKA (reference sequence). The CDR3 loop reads CSAADHLGETQYF. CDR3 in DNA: TGCAGTGCTGCCGACCACCTAGGGGAGACCCAGTACTTC.

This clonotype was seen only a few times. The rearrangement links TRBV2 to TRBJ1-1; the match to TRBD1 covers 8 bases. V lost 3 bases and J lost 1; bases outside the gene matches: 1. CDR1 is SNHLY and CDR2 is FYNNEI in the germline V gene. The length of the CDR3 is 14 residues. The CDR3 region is CASSDGQGNTEAFF. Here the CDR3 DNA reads TGTGCCAGCAGTGATGGACAGGGGAACACTGAAGCTTTCTTT.